This entry lists 15 T cell receptor beta chains sequenced from one sample in a study of technical replicates of blood from a few donors. Produced via immunoSEQ multiplex PCR; TCRdb's table is partial and in-frame only. The sample has some 60,000 clones, 85% to 90% seen once. The specimen was PBMCs. All receptors derive from a human donor in good health. Some clones in this sample may be carry-over from other donors' samples.

This chain joins TRBV4-1 and TRBJ2-1, with D perhaps matching TRBD2 (5 bases). Germline V CDR1 and CDR2: MGHRA, YSYEKL. V was shortened by 4 bases and J by 3 bases, with 16 bases between the two germline ends. This CDR3 is built from 16 residues. CDR3 sequence: CASSPRGRTFYNEQFF. The CDR3 DNA follows: TGCGCCAGCAGCCCCCGAGGGCGGACGTTCTACAATGAGCAGTTCTTC.

The V call is TRBV4-1, the J call TRBJ2-7; D perhaps matches TRBD2 (7 bases). With 1 base removed from V and 4 bases from J, the gap between germline ends came to 17 bases. In germline, CDR1 is MGHRA, CDR2 YSYEKL. CDR3 size: 16 residues. The CDR3 spells CASSQAHGGRAYEQYF. Written as DNA, the CDR3 is TGCGCCAGCAGCCAAGCCCACGGGGGGCGCGCATACGAGCAGTACTTC.

The gene calls are TRBV5-6 and TRBJ1-2; D perhaps matches TRBD1 (5 bases). V lost 0 bases and J 2 bases, leaving 11 bases between the germline ends. Germline V gene data show CDR1 as SGHDT and CDR2 as YYEEEE. This CDR3 is 15 amino acids long. CDR3 sequence (DNA): TGTGCCAGCAGCTTGGCCGGCAGGGTGAACTATGGCTACACCTTC. Amino acid sequence: CASSLAGRVNYGYTF.

The rearrangement uses TRBV4-3 and TRBJ2-7; 7 bases match TRBD2. Germline CDR1 reads LGHNA; CDR2 reads YSLEER. V lost 0 bases and J lost 2; bases outside the gene matches: 4. This CDR3 is built from 15 residues. CDR3 nucleotide sequence: TGCGCCAGCAGCCAAGATCGGCTAGCGGCCTACGAGCAGTACTTC. Protein product: CASSQDRLAAYEQYF.

The rearrangement links TRBV7-8 to TRBJ2-7; no definite D call. The germline CDR1 and CDR2 sequences are SGHVS and FQNEAQ. The CDR3 extends over 13 amino acids. V lost 0 bases and J lost 2, with 5 bases in between. The CDR3 DNA sequence: TGTGCCAGCAGCTTAGCGTCCACCTACGAGCAGTACTTC. Its translation is CASSLASTYEQYF. Full variable domain (rest looked up from reference TRBV7-8 and TRBJ2-7): GAGVSQSPRYKVAKRGQDVALRCDPISGHVSLFWYQQALGQGPEFLTYFQNEAQLDKSGLPSDRFFAERPEGSVSTLKIQRTQQEDSAVYLCASSLASTYEQYFGPGTRLTVT.

This chain joins TRBV28 and TRBJ1-1; no definite D call. The CDR3 is 15 residues long. From germline, CDR1 is MDHEN and CDR2 SYDVKM. The germline V and J ends were trimmed by 4 bases and 1 base, with 13 bases remaining between them. For the CDR3, the DNA is TGTGCCAGCAGTTCACCGACGGCAGGGAACACTGAAGCTTTCTTT. As protein: CASSSPTAGNTEAFF.

The chain carries TRBV27 and TRBJ2-7, with 7 nucleotides matching TRBD1. Germline trimming cut 3 bases from V and 5 bases from J; bases unmatched to any gene: 4. CDR1 and CDR2 (germline): MNHEY, SMNVEV (reference sequence). The CDR3 length is 13 residues. DNA for the CDR3: TGTGCCAGCAGTTTGAGGGGGCTGCACGAGCAGTACTTC. The encoded protein is CASSLRGLHEQYF.

This clone was observed a few times. This chain connects TRBV7-9 to TRBJ2-7; possibly TRBD1 for D (6 bases). Germline assignment: CDR1 SEHNR and CDR2 FQNEAQ (reference sequence). Trimming took off 4 bases at V and 5 bases at J, with 15 bases between the two ends. There are 14 residues in the CDR3. CDR3 region: CASSYRDGLNEQYF. The CDR3 bases are TGTGCCAGCAGCTACAGGGATGGTCTCAACGAGCAGTACTTC.

The J gene is TRBJ2-1, the V gene TRBV13; no definite D call. Trimming shortened V by 4 bases and J by 8 bases, and 12 bases separated the two germline ends. Germline V lookup: CDR1 PRHDT, CDR2 FYEKMQ (reference sequence). This CDR3 has 13 amino acids. CDR3 nucleotides: TGTGCCAGCAGCTCCCCTTGGCATCATGAGCAGTTCTTC. Its protein product is CASSSPWHHEQFF. Full variable domain (rest looked up from reference TRBV13 and TRBJ2-1): AAGVIQSPRHLIKEKRETATLKCYPIPRHDTVYWYQQGPGQDPQFLISFYEKMQSDKGSIPDRFSAQQFSDYHSELNMSSLELGDSALYFCASSSPWHHEQFFGPGTRLTVL.

The CDR3 spells CASSFLAGGSGETQYF. DNA for the CDR3: TGTGCCAGCAGTTTCCTAGCGGGAGGGTCGGGAGAGACCCAGTACTTC. The J gene is TRBJ2-5, the V gene TRBV11-2, with 12 bases fitting TRBD2. The CDR3 sequence is 16 residues long. Germline V lookup: CDR1 SGHAT, CDR2 FQNNGV. V lost 6 bases to trimming and J lost 4 bases; unmatched junction nucleotides: 9.

The chain uses TRBV12-2 and TRBJ2-3; the D call TRBD2 from the table was never checked on the DNA. TRBV12-2 is labeled a pseudogene. This CDR3 comprises 15 residues. CDR3 DNA: TGTGCAAGTCGCTTAGGTCCACCCCCGGGAGATACGCAGTATTTT. It codes for CASRLGPPPGDTQYF.

The chain employs TRBV7-2 and TRBJ2-7; 14 positions match TRBD2. Losses at the gene ends were 0 bases for V and 3 bases for J; bases not matched to a gene: 1. CDR1 is SGHTA, CDR2 FQGNSA, per germline. The CDR3 is 16 amino acids. The CDR3 reads CASSLAGTSGSYEQYF. Here the CDR3 DNA reads TGTGCCAGCAGCTTAGCGGGGACTAGCGGGAGCTACGAGCAGTACTTC.

The chain combines TRBV5-1 with TRBJ2-5; TRBD1 aligns across 10 bases. With V trimmed by 5 bases and J by 5 bases, 6 bases remained unmatched. The CDR3 is 14 residues long. In germline, CDR1 is SGHRS, CDR2 YFSETQ. Written as DNA, the CDR3 is TGCGCCAGCAGGGGGGGGACAGGGGACGAGACCCAGTACTTC. It yields the protein CASRGGTGDETQYF.

A few counts support this clone. This sequence joins TRBV27 and TRBJ2-7; no clear D. The CDR3 extends over 14 amino acids. CDR1 MNHEY and CDR2 SMNVEV come from the germline V gene (reference sequence). V was clipped by 2 bases and J by 1 base, with 9 bases between them. Here the CDR3 reads CASSLSPSSYEQYF. The CDR3 region has the DNA TGTGCCAGCAGTTTAAGCCCCTCGTCCTACGAGCAGTACTTC.

The CDR3 spells CASSKTGNQPQHF. CDR3 nucleotide sequence: TGTGCCAGCAGTAAAACAGGGAATCAGCCCCAGCATTTT. The V gene is TRBV6-5, the J gene TRBJ1-5; tentative D call: TRBD1 (6 bases). CDR3 length: 13 residues. V shed 5 bases and J shed 4 bases, with 9 bases lying between them. CDR1 MNHEY and CDR2 SVGAGI come from the germline V gene.